Reported below is one T cell receptor (beta chain). Trimming at V came to 4 bases and at J to 6 bases, leaving 9 bases not matched to a gene. Per the germline V gene, CDR1 is SGHTA and CDR2 is FQGTGA. This CDR3 comprises 16 residues. The sample comes from a study of shared clonotypes between healthy human individuals. The table came from immunoSEQ multiplex PCR; TCRdb's copy has only in-frame clones and leaves some out. In the table there are a few million clones, 80% to 95% of which are singletons. In the CD4+ fraction, cells were divided into CD45RA+ naive and CD45RA-negative memory subsets. Sequencing was performed on naive CD4+ T cells from PBMCs. Regarding subset: CD45RA+ positively selected. The chain recombines TRBV7-3 with TRBJ2-1; 10 positions agree with TRBD2. This TCR was sampled from a man aged 18 to 35 in good health. Some clones in this sample may be carry-over from other donors' samples. CDR3 in DNA: TGTGCCAGCAGCTCAGGGACTAGCGCTTGGGTCAATGAGCAGTTCTTC. It translates to CASSSGTSAWVNEQFF.